The subject of this entry is one T cell receptor (beta chain). The data are from a study of naive and memory T cell subsets. Both TRBC1 and TRBC2 were covered by a beta constant-region primer of two equimolar oligonucleotides. Four rounds of PCR amplified the ligated cDNA using nested alpha and beta constant-region primers plus SP2. TCRdb independently ran MiXCR on the UMI-ligation and nested PCR reads; one entry per CDR3 protein. The sample lists about 120,000 distinct CDR3 sequences, roughly 36% occurring once. After removal of 4 bases from V and 9 bases from J, the junction contained 12 bases not matched to a gene. CDR1 is SEHNR, CDR2 FQNEAQ, per germline (reference sequence). The CDR3 length is 16 residues.

This chain uses TRBV7-9 with TRBJ2-1; 10 bases agree with TRBD2. The sequence derives from a human donor in good health. The sequencing input was central memory CD4+ T cells from blood. The CDR3, as DNA: TGTGCCAGCAGCTCCAAACGGACTAGCGGTCTGGGTGAGCAGTTCTTC. Encoded protein: CASSSKRTSGLGEQFF.